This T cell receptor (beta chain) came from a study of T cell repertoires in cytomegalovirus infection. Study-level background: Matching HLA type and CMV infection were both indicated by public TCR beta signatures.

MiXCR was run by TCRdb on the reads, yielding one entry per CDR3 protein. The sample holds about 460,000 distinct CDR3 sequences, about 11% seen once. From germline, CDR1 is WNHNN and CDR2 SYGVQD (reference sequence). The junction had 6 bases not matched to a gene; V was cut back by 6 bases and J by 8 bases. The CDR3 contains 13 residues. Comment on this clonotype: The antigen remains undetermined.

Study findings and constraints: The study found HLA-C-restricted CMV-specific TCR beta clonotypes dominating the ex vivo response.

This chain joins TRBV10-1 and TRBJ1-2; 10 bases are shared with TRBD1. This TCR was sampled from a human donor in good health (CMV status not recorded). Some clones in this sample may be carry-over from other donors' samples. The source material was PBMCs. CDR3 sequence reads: CASSRDRGTGYTF. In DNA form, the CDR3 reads TGCGCCAGCAGCCGGGACAGGGGAACGGGCTACACCTTC.